This T cell receptor beta chain came from a study of blood T cell repertoires in COVID-19. Background on the study: Samples taken during acute and convalescent COVID-19 were collected in the United States, Italy and Spain. The analysed material was cDNA or gDNA that came from T cells, B-cell-depleted T cells, or PBMCs.

Original data processing: Quantification of nucleated cells was approximated via reference gene primer amplification. Assay used: immunoSEQ multiplex PCR; TCRdb lists only in-frame clones, some missing. The V and J calls and clone size come from that table; D and trimming were worked out from the DNA. The data contain around 100,000 clones, 80% to 90% of them singletons. This clone was counted only a few times. The origin of this receptor is a woman older than 75 with acute or convalescent COVID-19. Input material: peripheral blood.

This CDR3 is CASSQTPQGAYGYTF. In DNA, the CDR3 is TGTGCCAGCAGCCAAACCCCCCAGGGGGCGTATGGCTACACCTTC. V gene TRBV3-1 (or the pseudogene TRBV3-2) combines with J gene TRBJ1-2; 8 nucleotides agree with TRBD1. The CDR3 covers 15 residues. Germline loops: CDR1 LGHDT, CDR2 YNNKEL (reference sequence). The ends lost 2 bases at V and 5 bases at J; junction bases unmatched: 7.